This T cell receptor beta chain is from a study of siplizumab effects on memory and regulatory T cells. General study points: Alloreactive sequences traceable to unstimulated CD4+ memory cells were significantly reduced by siplizumab. The average Treg-derived proportion among mappable alloreactive CD4+ clones was 65% to 80% with siplizumab versus about 30% in controls. Proliferating CD4+ or CD8+ clones, roughly 80-95% of them, lacked an assignable naive or memory phenotype.

A note on this clone: Antigen specificity is unknown.

Germline V gene lookup returns CDR1 MNHNY and CDR2 SVGAGI (reference sequence). The V gene end was trimmed by 6 bases and the J gene end by 5 bases; junction bases not matched to a gene: 16. CDR3 size: 16 residues. Assays captured 95,000 to 100,000 TCR templates per sample. The method was immunoSEQ multiplex PCR; TCRdb's version includes in-frame clones alone and lacks a portion of them. The repertoire consists of some 81,000 clones, with more than 85% occurring once and the leading ten covering less than 20%. This sequence joins TRBV6-6 and TRBJ2-7; 7 bases match TRBD2. Sequenced sample: CD8+ T cells sorted from blood. The sequence was collected from a human donor in good health. CDR3 DNA sequence: TGTGCCAGCAGATTAACCAAGCGGGACGGATGGAACGAGCAGTACTTC. Translating it yields CASRLTKRDGWNEQYF.